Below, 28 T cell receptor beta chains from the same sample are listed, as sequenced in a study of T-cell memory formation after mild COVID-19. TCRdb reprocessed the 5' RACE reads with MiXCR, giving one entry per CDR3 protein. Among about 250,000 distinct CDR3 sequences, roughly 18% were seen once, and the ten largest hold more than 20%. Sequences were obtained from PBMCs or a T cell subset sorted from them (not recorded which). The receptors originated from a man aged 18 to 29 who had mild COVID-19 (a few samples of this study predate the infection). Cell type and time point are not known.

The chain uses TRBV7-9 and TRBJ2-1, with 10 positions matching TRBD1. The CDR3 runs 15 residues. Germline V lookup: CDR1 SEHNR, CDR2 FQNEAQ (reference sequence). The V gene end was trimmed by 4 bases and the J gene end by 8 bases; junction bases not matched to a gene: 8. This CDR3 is CASSSAGTGAHEQFF. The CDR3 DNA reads TGTGCCAGCAGCTCCGCCGGGACAGGGGCACATGAGCAGTTCTTC. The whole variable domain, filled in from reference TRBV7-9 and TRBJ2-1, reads DTGVSQNPRHKITKRGQNVTFRCDPISEHNRLYWYRQTLGQGPEFLTYFQNEAQLEKSRLLSDRFSAERPKGSFSTLEIQRTEQGDSAMYLCASSSAGTGAHEQFFGPGTRLTVL.

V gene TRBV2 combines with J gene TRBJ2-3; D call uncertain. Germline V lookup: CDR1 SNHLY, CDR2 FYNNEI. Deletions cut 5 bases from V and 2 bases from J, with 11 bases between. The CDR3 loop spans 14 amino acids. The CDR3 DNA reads TGTGCCAGCAGTCCCCAAATTCTCACAGATACGCAGTATTTT. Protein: CASSPQILTDTQYF.

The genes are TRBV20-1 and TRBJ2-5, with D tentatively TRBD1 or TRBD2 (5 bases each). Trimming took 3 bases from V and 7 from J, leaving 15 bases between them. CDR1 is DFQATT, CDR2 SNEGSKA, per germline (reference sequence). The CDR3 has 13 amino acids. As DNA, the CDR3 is TGCAGTGCTAGCCGGGACGGCGATCGGACCCAGTACTTC. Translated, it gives CSASRDGDRTQYF.

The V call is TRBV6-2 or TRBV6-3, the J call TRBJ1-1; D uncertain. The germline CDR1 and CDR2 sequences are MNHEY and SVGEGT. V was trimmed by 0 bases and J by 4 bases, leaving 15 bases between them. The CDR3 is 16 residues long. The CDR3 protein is CASSYSLRSRGTEAFF. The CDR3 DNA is TGTGCCAGCAGTTACTCGTTGCGAAGTCGAGGCACTGAAGCTTTCTTT.

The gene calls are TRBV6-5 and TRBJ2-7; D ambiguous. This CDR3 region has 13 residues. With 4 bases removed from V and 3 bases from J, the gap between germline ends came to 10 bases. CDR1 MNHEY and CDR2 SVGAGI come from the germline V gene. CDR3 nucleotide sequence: TGTGCCAGCAGTTTAGGGATGGGCTACGAGCAGTACTTC. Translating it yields CASSLGMGYEQYF.

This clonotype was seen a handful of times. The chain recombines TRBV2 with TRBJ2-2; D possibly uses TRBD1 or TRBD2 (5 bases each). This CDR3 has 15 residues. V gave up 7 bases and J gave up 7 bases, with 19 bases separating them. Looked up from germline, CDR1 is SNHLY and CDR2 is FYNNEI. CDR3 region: CASTTEGAGSGELFF. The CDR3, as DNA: TGTGCCAGCACAACCGAAGGAGCAGGGAGCGGGGAGCTGTTTTTT.

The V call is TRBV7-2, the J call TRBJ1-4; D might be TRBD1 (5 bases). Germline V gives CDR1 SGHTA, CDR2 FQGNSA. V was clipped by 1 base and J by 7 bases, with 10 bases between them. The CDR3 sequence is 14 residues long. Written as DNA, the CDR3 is TGTGCCAGCAGCTTAGGGGGCTCTTCTGAAAAACTGTTTTTT. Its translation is CASSLGGSSEKLFF.

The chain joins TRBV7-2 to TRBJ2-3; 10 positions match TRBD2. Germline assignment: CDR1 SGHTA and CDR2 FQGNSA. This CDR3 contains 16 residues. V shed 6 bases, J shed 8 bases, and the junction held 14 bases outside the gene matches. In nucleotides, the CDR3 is TGTGCCAGCAGTCCGGAGCGGGGGGGCCTCAGTAGTACGCAGTATTTT. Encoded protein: CASSPERGGLSSTQYF.

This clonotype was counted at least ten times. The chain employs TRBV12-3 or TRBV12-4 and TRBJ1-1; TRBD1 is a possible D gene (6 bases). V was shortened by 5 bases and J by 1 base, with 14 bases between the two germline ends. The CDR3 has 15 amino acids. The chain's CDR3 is CASSPQPTGNTEAFF. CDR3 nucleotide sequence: TGTGCCAGCAGTCCGCAACCGACAGGGAACACTGAAGCTTTCTTT.

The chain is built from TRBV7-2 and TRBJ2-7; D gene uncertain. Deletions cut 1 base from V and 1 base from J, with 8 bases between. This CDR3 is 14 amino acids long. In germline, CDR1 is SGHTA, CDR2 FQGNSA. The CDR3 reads CASSLEYRSYEQYV. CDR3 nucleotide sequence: TGTGCCAGCAGCTTAGAATACAGATCCTACGAGCAGTACGTC.

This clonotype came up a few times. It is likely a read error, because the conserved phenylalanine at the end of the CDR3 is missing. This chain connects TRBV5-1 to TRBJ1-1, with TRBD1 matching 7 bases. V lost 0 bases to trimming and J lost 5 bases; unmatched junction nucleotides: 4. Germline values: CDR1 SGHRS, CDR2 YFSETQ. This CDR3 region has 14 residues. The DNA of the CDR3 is TGCGCCAGCAGCTTGGCCGGGGGACAGACTGAAGCTTTCTCT. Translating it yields CASSLAGGQTEAFS.

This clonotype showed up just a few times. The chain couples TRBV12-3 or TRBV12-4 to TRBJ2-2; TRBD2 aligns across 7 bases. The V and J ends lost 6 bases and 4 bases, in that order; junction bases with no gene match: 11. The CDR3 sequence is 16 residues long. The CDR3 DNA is TGTGCCAGCAGCCCCCGTCTAGCGGCATTCACCGGGGAGCTGTTTTTT. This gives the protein CASSPRLAAFTGELFF.

The CDR3 loop is CASRTSGDNEQFF. The CDR3 nucleotides read TGTGCCAGCAGGACTAGCGGTGACAATGAGCAGTTCTTC. The chain joins TRBV25-1 to TRBJ2-1; 9 nucleotides agree with TRBD2. The CDR3 runs 13 residues. After removal of 6 bases from V and 5 bases from J, the junction contained 2 bases not matched to a gene. The germline gives CDR1 MGHDK, CDR2 SYGVNS. Variable domain in full (rest from reference TRBV25-1 and TRBJ2-1): EADIYQTPRYLVIGTGKKITLECSQTMGHDKMYWYQQDPGMELHLIHYSYGVNSTEKGDLSSESTVSRIRTEHFPLTLESARPSHTSQYLCASRTSGDNEQFFGPGTRLTVL.

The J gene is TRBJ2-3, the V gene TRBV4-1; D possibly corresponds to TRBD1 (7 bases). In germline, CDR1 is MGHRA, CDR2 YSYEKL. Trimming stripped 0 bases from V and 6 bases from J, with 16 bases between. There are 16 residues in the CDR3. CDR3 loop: CASSQEALSGGDTQYF. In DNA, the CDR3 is TGCGCCAGCAGCCAAGAGGCACTCTCAGGGGGGGATACGCAGTATTTT.

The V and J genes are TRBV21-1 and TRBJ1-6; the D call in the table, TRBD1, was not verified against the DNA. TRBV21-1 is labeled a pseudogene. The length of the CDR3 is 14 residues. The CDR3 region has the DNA TGTGCCAGCAGCACCAGGGGTCTGAATTCACCCCTCCACTTT. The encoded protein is CASSTRGLNSPLHF.

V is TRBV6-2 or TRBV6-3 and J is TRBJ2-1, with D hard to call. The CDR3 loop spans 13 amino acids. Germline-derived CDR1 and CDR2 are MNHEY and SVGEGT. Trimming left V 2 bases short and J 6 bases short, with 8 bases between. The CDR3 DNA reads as TGTGCCAGCAGTTACCCAGGCCGCAATGAGCAGTTCTTC. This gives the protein CASSYPGRNEQFF.

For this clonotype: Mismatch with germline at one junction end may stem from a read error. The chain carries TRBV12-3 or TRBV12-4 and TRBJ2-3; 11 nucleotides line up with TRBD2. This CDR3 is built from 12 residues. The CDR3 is CASSLAGGMQYF. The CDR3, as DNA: TGTGCCAGCAGTCTAGCGGGGGGTATGCAGTATTTT.

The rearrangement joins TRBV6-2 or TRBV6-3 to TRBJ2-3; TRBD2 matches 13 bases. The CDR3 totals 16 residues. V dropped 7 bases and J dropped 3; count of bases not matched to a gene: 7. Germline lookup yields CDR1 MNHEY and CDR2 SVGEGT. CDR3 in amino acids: CASTHEGLAGTDTQYF. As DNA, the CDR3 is TGTGCCAGCACCCACGAGGGACTAGCGGGGACAGATACGCAGTATTTT.

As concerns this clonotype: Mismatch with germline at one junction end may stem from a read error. The DNA of the CDR3 is TGTGCCAGCCGTGAAGTTGGGGATACGCAGTATTTT. As protein: CASREVGDTQYF. The rearrangement joins TRBV2 to TRBJ2-3; D is unclear. Germline V lookup: CDR1 SNHLY, CDR2 FYNNEI. The CDR3 consists of 12 residues. Based on the CDR3 plus reference TRBV2 and TRBJ2-3, the full variable domain is EPEVTQTPSHQVTQMGQEVILRCVPISNHLYFYWYRQILGQKVEFLVSFYNNEISEKSEIFDDQFSVERPDGSNFTLKIRSTKLEDSAMYFCASREVGDTQYFGPGTRLTVL.

CDR3 amino acids: CASSNRGYEQYF. CDR3 coding DNA: TGTGCCAGCAGCAACCGGGGCTACGAGCAGTACTTC. The V gene is TRBV6-1, the J gene TRBJ2-7, with D tentatively TRBD2 (5 bases). The V end was cut by 6 bases, the J end by 3 bases, with 9 bases between. The CDR3 has 12 amino acids. CDR1 MNHNS and CDR2 SASEGT come from the germline V gene.

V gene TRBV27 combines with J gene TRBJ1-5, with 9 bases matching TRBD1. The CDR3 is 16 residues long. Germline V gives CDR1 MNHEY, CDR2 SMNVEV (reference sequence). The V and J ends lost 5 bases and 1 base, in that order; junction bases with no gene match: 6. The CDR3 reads CASSRGTGLSNQPQHF. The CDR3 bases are TGTGCCAGCAGTCGAGGGACAGGGCTAAGCAATCAGCCCCAGCATTTT.

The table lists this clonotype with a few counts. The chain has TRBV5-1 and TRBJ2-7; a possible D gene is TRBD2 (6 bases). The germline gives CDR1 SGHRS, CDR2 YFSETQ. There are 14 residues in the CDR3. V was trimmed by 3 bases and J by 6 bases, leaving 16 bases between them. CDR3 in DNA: TGCGCCAGCAGCTGGGGGACTGGCCTTGGCGAGCAGTACTTC. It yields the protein CASSWGTGLGEQYF. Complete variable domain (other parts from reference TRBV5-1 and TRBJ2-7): KAGVTQTPRYLIKTRGQQVTLSCSPISGHRSVSWYQQTPGQGLQFLFEYFSETQRNKGNFPGRFSGRQFSNSRSEMNVSTLELGDSALYLCASSWGTGLGEQYFGPGTRLTVT.

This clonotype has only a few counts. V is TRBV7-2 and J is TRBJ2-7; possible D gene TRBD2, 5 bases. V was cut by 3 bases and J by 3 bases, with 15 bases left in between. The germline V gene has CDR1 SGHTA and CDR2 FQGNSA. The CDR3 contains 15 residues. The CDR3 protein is CASSFYGVLDYEQYF. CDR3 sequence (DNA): TGTGCCAGCAGCTTCTACGGGGTGCTCGACTACGAGCAGTACTTC.

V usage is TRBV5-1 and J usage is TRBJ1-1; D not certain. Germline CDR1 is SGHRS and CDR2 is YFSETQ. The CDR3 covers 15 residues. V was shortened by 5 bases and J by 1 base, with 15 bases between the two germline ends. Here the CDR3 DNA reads TGCGCCAGCAGTCGGAGTCGGACGGCGAACACTGAAGCTTTCTTT. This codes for CASSRSRTANTEAFF. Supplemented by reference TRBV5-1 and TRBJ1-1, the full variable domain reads KAGVTQTPRYLIKTRGQQVTLSCSPISGHRSVSWYQQTPGQGLQFLFEYFSETQRNKGNFPGRFSGRQFSNSRSEMNVSTLELGDSALYLCASSRSRTANTEAFFGQGTRLTVV.

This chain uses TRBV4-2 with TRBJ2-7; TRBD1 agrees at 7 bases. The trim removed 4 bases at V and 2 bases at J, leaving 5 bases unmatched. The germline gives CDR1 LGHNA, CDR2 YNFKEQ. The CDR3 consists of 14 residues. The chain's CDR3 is CASSPSRGTYEQYF. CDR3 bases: TGTGCCAGCAGCCCTTCCAGGGGGACCTACGAGCAGTACTTC.

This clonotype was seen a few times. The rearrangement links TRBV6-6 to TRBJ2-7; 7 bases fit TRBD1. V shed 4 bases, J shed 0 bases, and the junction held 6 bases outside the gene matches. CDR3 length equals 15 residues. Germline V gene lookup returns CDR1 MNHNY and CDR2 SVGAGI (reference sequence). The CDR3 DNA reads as TGTGCCAGCAGTTTGACAGGGAAGAGCTCCTACGAGCAGTACGTC. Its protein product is CASSLTGKSSYEQYV.

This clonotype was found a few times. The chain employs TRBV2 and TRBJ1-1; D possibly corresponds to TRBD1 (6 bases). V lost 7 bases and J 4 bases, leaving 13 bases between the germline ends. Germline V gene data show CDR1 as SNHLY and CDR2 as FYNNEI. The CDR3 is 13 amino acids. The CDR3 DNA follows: TGTGCCAGCACGGGGGGCGCGGGCACTGAAGCTTTCTTT. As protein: CASTGGAGTEAFF.

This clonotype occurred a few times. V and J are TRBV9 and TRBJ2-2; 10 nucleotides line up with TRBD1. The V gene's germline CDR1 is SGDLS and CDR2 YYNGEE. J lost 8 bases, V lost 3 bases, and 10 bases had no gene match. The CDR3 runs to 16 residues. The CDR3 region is CASSETGGHDWGELFF. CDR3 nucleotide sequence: TGTGCCAGCAGCGAGACAGGGGGCCATGATTGGGGGGAGCTGTTTTTT.